This entry describes one T cell receptor (beta chain). Its antigen is not identified. V was pared by 4 bases and J by 6 bases, with 8 bases of the junction left unmatched. The germline V gene encodes CDR1 MNHNS and CDR2 SASEGT. CDR3 length: 15 amino acids. This sample stems from a study of identical twins. The study, taken as a whole, reports: Recombination models fit unrelated individuals' TCR alpha sharing but underestimated twins'. Insertions ran lower in abundant cord blood beta clonotypes, though not in memory repertoires.

A universal primer site came from template switching; cDNA carried unique molecular identifiers. TCRdb used MiXCR to reprocess the 5' RACE reads, holding one entry per CDR3 protein. Altogether over 200,000 distinct CDR3 sequences are present, around 10% being singletons, with the ten largest covering around 5.1%. The source material was memory (CD45RO+) T cells sorted from blood. The clonotype originates from a woman aged 18-35 years in good health. The chain uses TRBV6-1 and TRBJ2-1; 8 nucleotides match TRBD2. This chain's CDR3 is CASSGGRGGVNEQFF. The CDR3, as DNA: TGTGCCAGCAGTGGTGGACGGGGGGGCGTCAATGAGCAGTTCTTC.